A selection of T cell receptor beta chains follows, all from one sample in a study of blood T cell repertoires in COVID-19. Sequencing used immunoSEQ multiplex PCR; TCRdb keeps in-frame clones, though not all of them. The data contain about 180,000 clones, 70% to 90% of them singletons. Sequencing was performed on peripheral blood. These receptor sequences come from a human donor with active or convalescent COVID-19. The donor label of this sample is uncertain. The conserved cysteine and the conserved F or W are not part of the CDR3 here.

TRBV6-1	ASSGPGTGWNTEAF
TRBV5-1	ASSLPSGSTNEQF
TRBV10-1	ASMAAGGAEQY
TRBV5-5	ASSFRTGAGNQPQH
TRBV3-1/TRBV3-2	ASSQDMSSGNTIY
TRBV5-4	ASSLVGRNNEQF
TRBV2	ASSLASGSIGELF
TRBV5-1	ASSLGSGGVHGYT
TRBV13	ASSYRQGGRDNEQF
TRBV6-5	ASSYVGLKSGELF
TRBV6-5	ASSYPGTAEQY
TRBV5-1	ASSLDRGTDTQY
TRBV5-4	ASSFGPPGTGTDTQY
TRBV3-1/TRBV3-2	ASSQIWASGSSETQY
TRBV11-3	ASGSNYNEQF
TRBV24-1	ATQTGANTGELF
TRBV5-4	ASSASTGSGGLYEQY
TRBV5-1	ASKGHEAVSSYEQF
TRBV11-2	ASTRDRGETQY
TRBV5-4	ASSSRRTQNTGELF
TRBV9	ASSATGVDTEAF
TRBV19	ASSTSVGTSGSRTQY
TRBV4-1	ASSQDGGGNSPLH
TRBV9	ASSVGTSGFTDTQY
TRBV14	ASSGFGREKLF
TRBV6-4	ASSDSGGSPSYEQY
TRBV5-1	ASSLEPVSGRPHEQY
TRBV4-1	ASSLILASYEQY
TRBV28	ASSSPYSNQPQH
TRBV4-3	ASSQDLAGADTQY
TRBV28	ASSLWGNRGRANYGYT
TRBV5-1	ASSPDREETQY
TRBV15	ATSPVQY
TRBV28	ASSSTVYSDEQY
TRBV7-2	ASSFGGGMNNSPLH
TRBV21-1	ASSKVEGNTEAF
TRBV4-1	ASSHIGKGGGGYT
TRBV9	ASGGRDSGNTIY
TRBV4-2	ASSQSGALGANVLT
TRBV6-5	ASSYSVVGAPYEQY
TRBV3-1/TRBV3-2	ASSQVLAVTSGELF
TRBV28	ATSSGAGNTIY
TRBV28	ASSLSAGNTEAF
TRBV3-1/TRBV3-2	ASSQPTLATQETQY
TRBV7-3	ASSLLADYGSPLH
TRBV7-9	ASSFGGQNTEAF
TRBV7-3	ASSFSTRETQY
TRBV28	ASSAWTGIYGYT
TRBV2	ASSERQLYGYT
TRBV5-8	ASSLPPRLVVGNQPQH
TRBV9	ASSPHPRGLAGVNYNEQF
TRBV5-4	ASSLGWAASFEQY
TRBV28	ASSSLAAGTYNEQF
TRBV2	ASSALAGVREQY
TRBV5-4	ASSLVLRGGTDTQY
TRBV7-2	ASSLVRTSGVSTDTQY
TRBV4-2	ASSQGALNTEAF
TRBV6-5	ASSYSRLAGEYTQY
TRBV19	ASSIAGWGGYNEQF